This is a list of T cell receptor beta chains from one sample in a study of neoadjuvant anti-PD-1 for oral cavity cancer. Profiled with immunoSEQ multiplex PCR; TCRdb holds only in-frame clones, not every one. Of 25,000 to 40,000 clones listed, just under 80% are singletons. This specimen was PBMCs, taken after nivolumab (anti-PD-1) treatment. The receptors derive from a person aged 35-80 years with oral cavity squamous cell carcinoma. CDR3s include the opening cysteine and the closing phenylalanine or tryptophan. D genes are given only for firm matches. Expanded clones are given a class, and other clones once, few, many or no size at all.

>NA|TRBJ2-3|TRBV4-3|NA
CASSQETRGTDTQYF
TGCGCCAGCAGCCAAGAAACCCGCGGCACAGATACGCAGTATTTT
>once|TRBJ1-5|TRBV29-1|TRBD1
CSVRQGDQPQHF
TGCAGCGTTAGACAGGGCGATCAGCCCCAGCATTTT
>NA|TRBJ1-2|TRBV28|NA
CASRIQGPNYGYTF
TGTGCCAGTCGGATACAGGGACCTAACTATGGCTACACCTTC
>NA|TRBJ1-2|TRBV7-2|NA
CASSLGTVYGYTF
TGTGCCAGCAGCTTGGGGACGGTCTATGGCTACACCTTC
>NA|TRBJ2-3|TRBV25-1|NA
CASSSEGTQYF
TGTGCCAGCAGCTCAGAGGGTACGCAGTATTTT
>NA|TRBJ2-3|TRBV9|TRBD1
CASSVGWTGRADTQYF
TGTGCCAGCAGCGTAGGATGGACAGGGCGAGCGGATACGCAGTATTTT
>NA|TRBJ2-7|TRBV28|TRBD1
CASSSRGRGLSYEQYF
TGTGCCAGCAGTTCCCGGGGCAGGGGGCTATCCTACGAGCAGTACTTC
>NA|TRBJ2-5|TRBV28|NA
CASSLSGTEETQYF
TGTGCCAGCAGTTTATCGGGAACAGAAGAGACCCAGTACTTC
>NA|TRBJ2-7|TRBV5-1|NA
CASSPRPAGESSYEQYF
TGCGCCAGCAGCCCCCGCCCGGCAGGGGAGAGCTCCTACGAGCAGTACTTC
>NA|TRBJ2-5|TRBV5-5|NA
CASSDPPTGWTQYF
TGTGCCAGCAGCGATCCTCCCACGGGATGGACCCAGTACTTC
>NA|TRBJ2-3|TRBV11-3|NA
CASSLGADTDTQYF
TGTGCCAGCAGCTTAGGGGCAGACACAGATACGCAGTATTTT
>NA|TRBJ1-2|TRBV15|NA
CATSRGKGEGYGYTF
TGTGCCACCAGCAGAGGAAAGGGAGAAGGCTATGGCTACACCTTC
>NA|TRBJ2-7|TRBV7-9|NA
CASSLEQTGSYEQYF
TGTGCCAGCAGCTTAGAGCAAACCGGCTCCTACGAGCAGTACTTC
>NA|TRBJ2-1|TRBV18|TRBD2
CASSPSSGVLDNEQFF
TGTGCCAGCTCACCATCTAGCGGGGTCTTGGACAATGAGCAGTTCTTC
>NA|TRBJ2-5|TRBV7-2|NA
CASSPQWAEQETQYF
TGTGCCAGCAGCCCGCAGTGGGCGGAACAAGAGACCCAGTACTTC
>NA|TRBJ2-1|TRBV6-6|TRBD1
CASTHPTGPSSEQFF
TGTGCCAGCACCCACCCGACAGGGCCCTCCAGTGAGCAGTTCTTC
>NA|TRBJ2-7|TRBV6-6|TRBD1
CASSNLDRGYEQYF
TGTGCCAGCAGTAACCTGGACAGGGGCTACGAGCAGTACTTC
>NA|TRBJ1-1|TRBV7-2|NA
CASSLLGVGEAFF
TGTGCCAGCAGCTTACTCGGGGTTGGGGAAGCTTTCTTT
>NA|TRBJ2-2|TRBV4-3|NA
CASSQGGHTANTGELFF
TGCGCCAGCAGCCAAGGAGGGCACACCGCGAACACCGGGGAGCTGTTTTTT
>NA|TRBJ2-4|TRBV2|TRBD2
CASREASGGADKNIQYF
TGTGCCAGCAGGGAAGCTAGCGGGGGGGCCGATAAAAACATTCAGTACTTC
>NA|TRBJ1-4|TRBV5-8|NA
CASSLGGLTNEKLFF
TGTGCCAGCAGCTTGGGGGGACTGACGAATGAAAAACTGTTTTTT
>NA|TRBJ2-5|TRBV10-3|NA
CAISAELGTQYF
TGTGCCATCAGTGCCGAGCTGGGGACCCAGTACTTC
>NA|TRBJ1-4|TRBV10-3|NA
CAISGEKLFF
TGTGCCATCAGTGGGGAAAAACTGTTTTTT
>few|TRBJ1-6|TRBV5-5|NA
CASSLHGDYNSPLHF
TGTGCCAGCAGCTTGCATGGGGACTATAATTCACCCCTCCACTTT
>few|TRBJ1-1|TRBV7-8|NA
CASSLLRENTEAFF
TGTGCCAGCAGTCTATTGAGGGAGAACACTGAAGCTTTCTTT
>NA|TRBJ1-1|TRBV11-2|NA
CASSQDIPTEAFF
TGTGCCAGCAGCCAGGACATTCCCACTGAAGCTTTCTTT
>NA|TRBJ1-6|TRBV6-5|NA
CASSYSWDTNNSPLHF
TGTGCCAGCAGTTACTCTTGGGACACCAATAATTCACCCCTCCACTTT
>NA|TRBJ2-7|TRBV7-2|NA
CASSLAVGRYEQYF
TGTGCCAGCAGCTTAGCTGTAGGGAGGTACGAGCAGTACTTC
>NA|TRBJ1-5|TRBV30|TRBD1
CAWSRTGQNQPQHF
TGTGCCTGGAGTAGGACAGGGCAGAATCAGCCCCAGCATTTT